The 30 T cell receptor beta chains below come from one sample, sequenced in a study of T cells in Graves' hyperthyroidism and ophthalmopathy. Using RNA transcripts as the source, TCR beta CDR3 regions were amplified. Researchers ran a first-round RT-PCR on the TCR CDR3 using the HTBI primer set. In TCRdb, the multiplex PCR reads were re-called with MiXCR into one record per CDR3 protein. The data show 350,000 to 400,000 distinct CDR3 sequences, with more than 12% seen just once and around a third held by the top ten. The sample consisted of blood. Every receptor here comes from a woman aged 25 to 39 with Graves' hyperthyroidism.

The rearrangement uses TRBV20-1 and TRBJ2-3; 14 bases agree with TRBD2. Germline trimming cut 1 base from V and 6 bases from J; bases unmatched to any gene: 12. The CDR3 is made up of 18 amino acids. CDR1 DFQATT and CDR2 SNEGSKA come from the germline V gene (reference sequence). CDR3 nucleotides: TGCAGTGCTAGAGCCACGACTAGCGGGAGGGGGGGATGGGATACGCAGTATTTT. Translated, it gives CSARATTSGRGGWDTQYF.

This clonotype was seen repeatedly, ten times or more. The chain uses TRBV13 and TRBJ2-7; 7 bases map to TRBD1. Germline loops: CDR1 PRHDT, CDR2 FYEKMQ (reference sequence). The CDR3 contains 14 residues. Trimming at V came to 4 bases and at J to 3 bases, leaving 6 bases not matched to a gene. The CDR3 DNA is TGTGCCAGCAGCTCCCGACAGGGTGTCTACGAGCAGTACTTC. Translating it yields CASSSRQGVYEQYF. Using reference TRBV13 and TRBJ2-7 for the parts outside the CDR3, the full variable domain is AAGVIQSPRHLIKEKRETATLKCYPIPRHDTVYWYQQGPGQDPQFLISFYEKMQSDKGSIPDRFSAQQFSDYHSELNMSSLELGDSALYFCASSSRQGVYEQYFGPGTRLTVT.

Only a few counts were recorded for this clonotype. V and J are TRBV9 and TRBJ1-2; 9 bases match TRBD1. CDR1 is SGDLS and CDR2 is YYNGEE in the germline V gene. This CDR3 region has 15 residues. J gave up 2 bases and V 0 bases, and 2 bases lay outside the gene matches. The CDR3 protein is CASSVGGQGNYGYTF. CDR3 coding DNA: TGTGCCAGCAGCGTAGGGGGACAGGGAAACTATGGCTACACCTTC.

This clonotype was detected only once. The chain joins TRBV7-2 to TRBJ2-7; TRBD2 matches 8 bases. This CDR3 has 17 amino acids. V lost 0 bases to trimming and J lost 0 bases; unmatched junction nucleotides: 7. Germline V gene data show CDR1 as SGHTA and CDR2 as FQGNSA. The CDR3 is CASSLAAGTRSSYEQYF. Here the CDR3 DNA reads TGTGCCAGCAGCTTAGCGGCCGGGACTAGGAGCTCCTACGAGCAGTACTTC.

This clonotype occurred many times. The chain has TRBV3-1 and TRBJ1-2; D ambiguous. The V gene lost 6 bases and the J gene lost 5 bases, with 10 bases spanning the gap. The germline CDR1 and CDR2 sequences are LGHDT and YNNKEL (reference sequence). The length of the CDR3 is 12 residues. CDR3 sequence: CASRNQGYGYTF. DNA for the CDR3: TGTGCCAGCAGGAACCAAGGGTATGGCTACACCTTC.

This clonotype came up a few times. V usage is TRBV7-9 and J usage is TRBJ1-2; D may be TRBD1 (6 bases). CDR1 and CDR2 (germline): SEHNR, FQNEAQ (reference sequence). The CDR3 has 14 amino acids. V dropped 3 bases and J dropped 8 bases, with 16 bases sitting between them. The CDR3 DNA follows: TGTGCCAGCAGCTTGGGGGGCTCCTCTTGGGGCTACACCTTC. The encoded protein is CASSLGGSSWGYTF.

This clonotype was detected many times. The genes are TRBV2 and TRBJ1-1; D may be TRBD1 (5 bases). This CDR3 has 16 amino acids. Germline CDR1 is SNHLY and CDR2 is FYNNEI. With 2 bases removed from V and 1 base from J, the gap between germline ends came to 14 bases. CDR3 amino acids: CASSENLARENTEAFF. CDR3 nucleotides: TGTGCCAGCAGTGAAAATCTGGCCAGGGAGAACACTGAAGCTTTCTTT.

This clonotype was seen more than once but under ten times. The chain has TRBV12-3 or TRBV12-4 and TRBJ1-1; no clear D. Trimming left V 3 bases short and J 3 bases short, with 11 bases between. CDR3 size: 14 residues. CDR3 nucleotides: TGTGCCAGCAGTTTCGTGCGGGTGGACACTGAAGCTTTCTTT. Amino acids: CASSFVRVDTEAFF.

The V call is TRBV30, the J call TRBJ2-7; 7 bases are a match to TRBD2. Germline trimming cut 5 bases from V and 0 bases from J; bases unmatched to any gene: 7. Germline V CDR1 and CDR2: GTSNPN, SVGIG (reference sequence). There are 14 residues in the CDR3. Written as DNA, the CDR3 is TGTGCCTGGGCGGTCGGGGGGAGCTCCTACGAGCAGTACTTC. Its protein product is CAWAVGGSSYEQYF.

This clonotype appeared many times. The genes are TRBV11-2 and TRBJ2-7, with 8 bases matching TRBD2. The CDR3 has 14 residues. Germline-derived CDR1 and CDR2 are SGHAT and FQNNGV. The ends lost 3 bases at V and 4 bases at J; junction bases unmatched: 5. CDR3 in amino acids: CASSLGLVPYEQYF. In DNA form, the CDR3 reads TGTGCCAGCAGCTTGGGACTAGTTCCTTACGAGCAGTACTTC.

This clonotype has a count of ten or more. This sequence joins TRBV29-1 and TRBJ2-3, with 11 positions matching TRBD2. J lost 0 bases, V lost 7 bases, and 3 bases had no gene match. Germline CDR1 reads SQVTM; CDR2 reads ANQGSEA. The CDR3 runs to 14 residues. CDR3 sequence: CSGGLAGSTDTQYF. DNA of the CDR3: TGCAGCGGTGGACTAGCGGGTAGCACAGATACGCAGTATTTT.

This clonotype was counted at least ten times. The chain couples TRBV18 to TRBJ2-3; 8 bases map to TRBD2. Trimming cost V 2 bases and J 4 bases; bases outside gene matches: 5. The length of the CDR3 is 15 residues. CDR1 KGHSH and CDR2 LQKENI come from the germline V gene. The CDR3 DNA sequence: TGTGCCAGCTCACCAGGACTAGCTAGGGCAGATACGCAGTATTTT. Its protein product is CASSPGLARADTQYF.

As regards this clonotype: This could be a read error, since a much larger clone is one nucleotide away. This chain connects TRBV12-3 or TRBV12-4 to TRBJ2-7, with D possibly being TRBD2 (6 bases). The CDR3 length is 12 residues. As DNA, the CDR3 is TGTGCCTGCAGTTTTAGCGGCTACGAGCAGTACTTC. Translated: CACSFSGYEQYF.

This clonotype was seen at least ten times. The gene calls are TRBV2 and TRBJ1-5, with a tentative D call TRBD1 (6 bases). CDR1 is SNHLY and CDR2 is FYNNEI in the germline V gene. With 7 bases removed from V and 4 bases from J, the gap between germline ends came to 17 bases. The CDR3 runs to 15 residues. In DNA, the CDR3 is TGTGCCAGCACCTTCGCGGCAGGGGCAAATCAGCCCCAGCATTTT. Translation: CASTFAAGANQPQHF.

This clonotype was observed at least ten times. The genes are TRBV2 and TRBJ2-3, with 8 bases matching TRBD2. Germline V gene data show CDR1 as SNHLY and CDR2 as FYNNEI. This CDR3 is built from 14 residues. V dropped 6 bases and J dropped 4; count of bases not matched to a gene: 6. CDR3: CASRSGRFADTQYF. CDR3 coding DNA: TGTGCCAGCAGAAGCGGGAGATTCGCAGATACGCAGTATTTT.

This clonotype occurred a few times. The chain has TRBV19 and TRBJ1-5; TRBD1 aligns across 8 bases. This CDR3 is 16 amino acids long. Losses at the gene ends were 6 bases for V and 2 bases for J; bases not matched to a gene: 9. Germline CDR1 LNHDA, CDR2 SQIVND (reference sequence). As DNA, the CDR3 is TGTGCCAGTAGGGTGGGACAGGATGTTCGCAATCAGCCCCAGCATTTT. This translates into CASRVGQDVRNQPQHF.

In this sample, this clonotype turned up a few times. The chain joins TRBV15 to TRBJ1-2, with D unresolved. The CDR3 has 13 residues. The ends were cut back, 3 bases at V and 2 bases at J, with 7 bases in the middle. CDR1 and CDR2 (germline): LNHNV, YYDKDF (reference sequence). CDR3 region: CATSRERNYGYTF. The CDR3 nucleotides are TGTGCCACCAGCAGGGAGAGGAACTATGGCTACACCTTC.

The table lists this clonotype with a count of one. The chain has TRBV20-1 and TRBJ2-1; unclear D gene. The J call could be wrong; TRBJ2-7 is a better fit for the DNA end. Germline CDR1 reads DFQATT; CDR2 reads SNEGSKA (reference sequence). This CDR3 is built from 11 residues. The CDR3 DNA follows: TGCAGTGCTCCACTCTACAATGAGCAGTACTTC. It encodes CSAPLYNEQYF.

This clonotype has only a few counts. It may be a read error: a sequence one base away is much more abundant. The rearrangement joins TRBV20-1 to TRBJ2-4, with no clear D. Looked up from germline, CDR1 is DFQATT and CDR2 is SNEGSKA (reference sequence). The V and J ends lost 1 base and 1 base respectively, with 11 bases between them. The CDR3 runs to 15 residues. Written as DNA, the CDR3 is TGCAGTGCTAGAGTATATGGCGCGGCCAAAAACATTCAGTACTTC. This gives the protein CSARVYGAAKNIQYF.

The table lists this clonotype with a few counts. The chain is built from TRBV20-1 and TRBJ2-3; D is unresolved. CDR3 length: 15 amino acids. Per germline, CDR1 DFQATT and CDR2 SNEGSKA (reference sequence). V lost 2 bases to trimming and J lost 1 base, with 13 bases between them. The chain's CDR3 is CSARWLGQGTDTQYF. Here the CDR3 DNA reads TGCAGTGCTAGATGGTTGGGCCAAGGCACAGATACGCAGTATTTT.

Ten or more counts support this clonotype. The genes are TRBV25-1 and TRBJ2-5; 7 positions agree with TRBD2. Germline trimming cut 4 bases from V and 1 base from J; bases unmatched to any gene: 9. The germline V gene has CDR1 MGHDK and CDR2 SYGVNS. The CDR3 extends over 16 amino acids. The CDR3 DNA reads as TGTGCCAGCAGTGGACTAGGTGGGAGGGTCCAAGAGACCCAGTACTTC. Amino acid sequence: CASSGLGGRVQETQYF.

The V and J genes are TRBV18 and TRBJ1-6, with D unclear. CDR3 length: 15 residues. The germline V and J ends were trimmed by 0 bases and 7 bases, with 10 bases remaining between them. Germline CDR1 is KGHSH and CDR2 is LQKENI. The CDR3 region is CASSPPYSGNSPLHF. CDR3 DNA sequence: TGTGCCAGCTCACCACCATACAGTGGGAATTCACCCCTCCACTTT.

This clonotype came up many times. This sequence joins TRBV18 and TRBJ2-5; possibly TRBD2 for D (6 bases). V was shortened by 5 bases and J by 1 base, with 8 bases between the two germline ends. Germline lookup yields CDR1 KGHSH and CDR2 LQKENI. This CDR3 is built from 13 residues. CDR3 in DNA: TGTGCCAGCTCAGAGCGGGCCCAAGAGACCCAGTACTTC. Encoded protein: CASSERAQETQYF.

This chain uses TRBV6-1 with TRBJ2-7; 11 bases align to TRBD1. This CDR3 comprises 13 residues. Germline CDR1 reads MNHNS; CDR2 reads SASEGT. The trim removed 8 bases at V and 5 bases at J, leaving 5 bases unmatched. The CDR3 sequence: CASVGQGANEQYF. In DNA form, the CDR3 reads TGTGCCAGCGTAGGACAGGGGGCAAACGAGCAGTACTTC.

This clonotype turned up a few times. The chain carries TRBV29-1 and TRBJ1-5; D gene uncertain. The CDR3 loop spans 14 amino acids. Trimming took off 4 bases at V and 3 bases at J, with 13 bases between the two ends. Germline CDR1 and CDR2: SQVTM and ANQGSEA. The CDR3 sequence is CSVVLGSSNQPQHF. CDR3 bases: TGCAGCGTTGTTTTGGGGTCATCCAATCAGCCCCAGCATTTT.

This clonotype was picked up many times. This chain uses TRBV27 with TRBJ2-3; no definite D call. This CDR3 spans 15 amino acids. In germline, CDR1 is MNHEY, CDR2 SMNVEV (reference sequence). Trimming stripped 4 bases from V and 0 bases from J, with 11 bases between. This CDR3 reads CASSSKGKSTDTQYF. CDR3 in DNA: TGTGCCAGCAGTTCAAAGGGAAAAAGCACAGATACGCAGTATTTT.

V is TRBV4-2 and J is TRBJ1-4; no clear D gene. The CDR3 contains 17 residues. Trimming took 0 bases from V and 5 from J, leaving 16 bases between them. Germline values: CDR1 LGHNA, CDR2 YNFKEQ. For the CDR3, the DNA is TGTGCCAGCAGCCAAGATATAAGTAACGGTTTCAATGAAAAACTGTTTTTT. The encoded protein is CASSQDISNGFNEKLFF.

This clonotype was counted many times. V gene TRBV27 combines with J gene TRBJ2-7; 9 bases match TRBD1. J was trimmed by 1 base and V by 11 bases; bases with no gene match: 6. Germline V lookup: CDR1 MNHEY, CDR2 SMNVEV (reference sequence). CDR3 length: 13 amino acids. The CDR3 coding sequence is TGTGCCGTCGGGACAGGGAATTCCTACGAGCAGTACTTC. This gives the protein CAVGTGNSYEQYF.

This clonotype was seen a few times. CDR3: CASSPPLRGETQYF. CDR3 coding DNA: TGTGCCAGCAGCCCACCCTTACGTGGTGAGACCCAGTACTTC. V usage is TRBV3-1 and J usage is TRBJ2-5; D remains unclear. The CDR3 runs 14 residues. The germline V gene has CDR1 LGHDT and CDR2 YNNKEL (reference sequence). Deletions cut 4 bases from V and 5 bases from J, with 14 bases between.

V is TRBV6-1 and J is TRBJ2-3; D gene uncertain. Germline V CDR1 and CDR2: MNHNS, SASEGT. CDR3 size: 15 residues. V dropped 5 bases and J dropped 5 bases, with 17 bases sitting between them. The CDR3 sequence: CASSYMGSLEDTQYF. CDR3 DNA: TGTGCCAGCAGTTATATGGGTTCCTTGGAAGATACGCAGTATTTT.